Following are 7 T cell receptor beta chains from one sample sequenced in a study of cytomegalovirus exposure and HLA in healthy donors. Produced via immunoSEQ multiplex PCR; TCRdb's table is partial and in-frame only. The table includes about 74,000 clones, 94% detected once. The sequencing input was PBMCs. These receptors all stem from a man aged 18 to 29 in good health and CMV-seropositive.

The V and J genes are TRBV5-5 and TRBJ1-5, with 7 bases aligning to TRBD1. The CDR3 spans 15 residues. V lost 1 base and J lost 1; bases outside the gene matches: 2. In germline, CDR1 is SGHKS, CDR2 YYEKEE (reference sequence). Here the CDR3 reads CASSLWDSSNQPQHF. In DNA, the CDR3 is TGTGCCAGCAGCTTGTGGGACAGCAGCAATCAGCCCCAGCATTTT.

The gene calls are TRBV4-1 and TRBJ2-2; 8 positions match TRBD1. V dropped 0 bases and J dropped 4; count of bases not matched to a gene: 4. The CDR3 totals 16 residues. CDR1 is MGHRA, CDR2 YSYEKL, per germline. The CDR3 coding sequence is TGCGCCAGCAGCCAAGATCACACAGGGGGCACCGGGGAGCTGTTTTTT. Amino acid sequence: CASSQDHTGGTGELFF.

This chain's CDR3 is CASSLNVGTNTEAFF. CDR3 nucleotides: TGTGCCAGCAGTTTAAACGTTGGCACGAACACTGAAGCTTTCTTT. This chain uses TRBV27 with TRBJ1-1; D unclear. From germline, CDR1 is MNHEY and CDR2 SMNVEV (reference sequence). This CDR3 region has 15 residues. Trimming pared 2 bases from V and 1 base from J, leaving 11 bases between.

This chain uses TRBV27 with TRBJ2-1; no reliable D call. Germline assignment: CDR1 MNHEY and CDR2 SMNVEV (reference sequence). The CDR3 has 13 residues. The CDR3 DNA is TGTGCGCTCCGCGAAGCAGGTGGGAATGAGCAGTTCTTC. Translated: CALREAGGNEQFF.

The gene calls are TRBV5-1 and TRBJ2-1; D is possibly TRBD2 (6 bases). Germline V lookup: CDR1 SGHRS, CDR2 YFSETQ. The CDR3 covers 16 residues. Trimming cost V 2 bases and J 1 base, with 13 bases left between them. DNA for the CDR3: TGCGCCAGCAGCTTTCATTCGGGGGTTTCCTACAATGAGCAGTTCTTC. As protein: CASSFHSGVSYNEQFF.

V is TRBV30 and J is TRBJ2-1; TRBD2 is a possible D gene (6 bases). The germline V gene has CDR1 GTSNPN and CDR2 SVGIG (reference sequence). The CDR3 sequence is 13 residues long. The CDR3 region has the DNA TGTGCTCTTAACCGGGACTCATTCGATGAGCAGTTCTTC. This codes for CALNRDSFDEQFF. The variable domain in full, completed from reference TRBV30 and TRBJ2-1, reads SQTIHQWPATLVQPVGSPLSLECTVEGTSNPNLYWYRQAAGRGLQLLFYSVGIGQISSEVPQNLSASRPQDRQFILSSKKLLLSDSGFYLCALNRDSFDEQFFGPGTRLTVL.

This clone was recorded only once. The chain carries TRBV5-1 and TRBJ2-2, with D uncertain. CDR3 size: 15 residues. Trimming cost V 2 bases and J 1 base, with 9 bases left between them. Germline V CDR1 and CDR2: SGHRS, YFSETQ. CDR3 DNA: TGCGCCAGCAGCTTAGACTGGGTGAACACCGGGGAGCTGTTTTTT. Amino acid sequence: CASSLDWVNTGELFF.